One sample yielded the 6 T cell receptor beta chains listed below, sequenced in a study of blood T cells in healthy people across ages. A second PCR, run for about 7 to 11 cycles, used a sample-barcoded 5' primer plus a J-beta primer mix. Via MiXCR, TCRdb re-called the 5' RACE reads, giving one row per CDR3 protein. The sample records 950,000 to 1,200,000 distinct CDR3 sequences, more than 30% being singletons. The material sequenced was blood. The receptors stem from a man in his late teens or twenties in good health.

This chain connects TRBV7-2 to TRBJ2-5; a weak D match, TRBD1 (5 bases). This CDR3 has 18 amino acids. Germline V gene sequence: CDR1 SGHTA, CDR2 FQGNSA. V was pared by 5 bases and J by 1 base, with 23 bases between. CDR3 nucleotide sequence: TGTGCCAGCAGCCGAAAACATAATAGCTGGACATTCCAAGAGACCCAGTACTTC. It specifies CASSRKHNSWTFQETQYF.

The gene calls are TRBV7-9 and TRBJ2-2; unclear D gene. The CDR3 has 17 amino acids. The germline V and J ends were trimmed by 2 bases and 0 bases, with 13 bases remaining between them. Germline CDR1 SEHNR, CDR2 FQNEAQ (reference sequence). This CDR3 is CASSLPVGSANTGELFF. Here the CDR3 DNA reads TGTGCCAGCAGCTTACCGGTGGGGTCGGCGAACACCGGGGAGCTGTTTTTT.

The J gene is TRBJ1-1, the V gene TRBV7-9; D is perhaps TRBD1 (5 bases). This CDR3 has 17 residues. Trimming pared 5 bases from V and 2 bases from J, leaving 21 bases between. CDR1 and CDR2 from the germline V gene are SEHNR and FQNEAQ (reference sequence). As DNA, the CDR3 is TGTGCCAGCAGCCTCGCCTGGGAGGGGACCCACAACACTGAAGCTTTCTTT. Amino acids: CASSLAWEGTHNTEAFF.

This clonotype was seen a handful of times. The chain is built from TRBV29-1 and TRBJ2-1; 8 bases align to TRBD2. In germline, CDR1 is SQVTM, CDR2 ANQGSEA. CDR3 length equals 13 residues. After removal of 6 bases from V and 4 bases from J, the junction contained 5 bases not matched to a gene. In DNA form, the CDR3 reads TGCAGCGTCCGGGGGGGAACTTACAATGAGCAGTTCTTC. This encodes CSVRGGTYNEQFF.

The CDR3 loop reads CASSLPPNIGAFF. DNA of the CDR3: TGTGCCAGCAGCCTGCCTCCCAACATTGGGGCTTTCTTT. The V call is TRBV7-2, the J call TRBJ1-1; D gene unclear. Trimming removed 5 bases from V and 11 bases from J, with 18 bases in between. Germline assignment: CDR1 SGHTA and CDR2 FQGNSA. This CDR3 has 13 residues.

CDR3 DNA: TGTGCCAGCAGTTTATTGGGACAGGGACATGAAAAACTGTTTTTT. Residues: CASSLLGQGHEKLFF. The genes are TRBV12-3 or TRBV12-4 and TRBJ1-4, with 9 bases aligning to TRBD1. This CDR3 region has 15 residues. Germline trimming cut 2 bases from V and 6 bases from J; bases unmatched to any gene: 4.